This entry is about one T cell receptor beta chain. Measured with immunoSEQ multiplex PCR; TCRdb has only the in-frame clones, and not every one. The sample has about half a million clones, around 73% seen once. This CDR3 has 13 residues. Germline lookup yields CDR1 SNHLY and CDR2 FYNNEI. With 7 bases removed from V and 3 bases from J, the gap between germline ends came to 10 bases. This specimen comes from a study of shared clonotypes between healthy human individuals. Donors, healthy HIV-negative adults, lacked recent acute infections or vaccinations. The source is a middle-aged woman in good health. Some clones in this sample may be carry-over from other donors' samples. This sequence joins TRBV2 and TRBJ1-5, with a possible D match to TRBD1 (5 bases). The sample consisted of PBMCs. This CDR3 reads CASTWGINQPQHF. In nucleotides, the CDR3 is TGTGCCAGCACTTGGGGGATCAATCAGCCCCAGCATTTT.